Sequencing of this T cell receptor beta chain was carried out in a study of T cell responses to AZD1222 COVID-19 vaccine. Assay: immunoSEQ multiplex PCR; the TCRdb copy retains only in-frame clones and omits some. The sample lists 150,000 to 200,000 clones; 80% to 95% were seen once. Study results and caveats: Compared with day 0, the breadth and depth of the Spike-specific TCR repertoire rose significantly after two doses of AZD1222.

The CDR3 spans 14 residues. Germline values: CDR1 KGHDR, CDR2 SFDVKD. V shed 6 bases and J 0 bases; nucleotides not matched to a gene: 1. About this clone: Antigen: not known.

This sequence joins TRBV24-1 and TRBJ2-5; TRBD2 agrees at 9 bases. The sequence came from an adult in good health. The starting material was peripheral blood, obtained on day 0 of AZD1222 vaccination. Here the CDR3 reads CATSSGRYQETQYF. The CDR3 coding sequence is TGTGCCACCAGTAGCGGGAGGTACCAAGAGACCCAGTACTTC.